Below, one T cell receptor (beta chain) is given with its context. The data were obtained in a study of shared clonotypes between healthy human individuals. Here immunoSEQ multiplex PCR was the method, and the copy in TCRdb shows in-frame clones only, minus some. The table shows 2.3 million or so clones, with 80% to 95% occurring only once. Deletions cut 4 bases from V and 5 bases from J, with 11 bases between. CDR3 length: 13 amino acids. The germline gives CDR1 MDHEN, CDR2 SYDVKM. This receptor was obtained from a man aged 18 to 35 in good health. Some clones in this sample may be carry-over from other donors' samples. This chain connects TRBV28 to TRBJ1-2; D ambiguous. The material sequenced was naive CD4+ T cells from PBMCs. The subset is: CD45RA+ positively selected. This CDR3 reads CASSSGRHYGYTF. The DNA for the CDR3 is TGTGCCAGCAGTTCAGGACGACATTATGGCTACACCTTC.